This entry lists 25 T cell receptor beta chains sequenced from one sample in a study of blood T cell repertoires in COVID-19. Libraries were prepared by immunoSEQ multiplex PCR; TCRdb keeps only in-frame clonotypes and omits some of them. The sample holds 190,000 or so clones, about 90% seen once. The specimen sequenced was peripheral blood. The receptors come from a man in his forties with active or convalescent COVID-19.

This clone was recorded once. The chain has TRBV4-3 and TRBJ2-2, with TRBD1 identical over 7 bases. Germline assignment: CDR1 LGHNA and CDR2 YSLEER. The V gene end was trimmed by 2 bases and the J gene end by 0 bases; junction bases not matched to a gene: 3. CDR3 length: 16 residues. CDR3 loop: CASSQSDRANTGELFF. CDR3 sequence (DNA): TGCGCCAGCAGCCAATCTGACAGGGCGAACACCGGGGAGCTGTTTTTT.

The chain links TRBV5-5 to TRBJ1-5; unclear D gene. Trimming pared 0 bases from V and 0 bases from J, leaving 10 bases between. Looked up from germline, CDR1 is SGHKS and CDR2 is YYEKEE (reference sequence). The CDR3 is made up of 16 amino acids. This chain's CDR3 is CASSLVEAYSNQPQHF. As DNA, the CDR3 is TGTGCCAGCAGCTTGGTCGAGGCGTATAGCAATCAGCCCCAGCATTTT.

The CDR3 DNA follows: TGTGCCAGTAGTACACAGGGGCTAGGGAACACTGAAGCTTTCTTT. Translated: CASSTQGLGNTEAFF. The rearrangement links TRBV19 to TRBJ1-1, with 7 nucleotides matching TRBD1. V gave up 4 bases and J gave up 1 base; unmatched junction bases: 6. CDR3 length: 15 amino acids. CDR1 is LNHDA and CDR2 is SQIVND in the germline V gene (reference sequence).

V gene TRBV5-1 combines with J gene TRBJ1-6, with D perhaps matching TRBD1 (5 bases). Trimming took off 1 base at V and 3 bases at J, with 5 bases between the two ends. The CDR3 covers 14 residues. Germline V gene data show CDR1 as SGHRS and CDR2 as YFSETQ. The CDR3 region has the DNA TGCGCCAGCAGCTTGACAGGCTATAATTCACCCCTCCACTTT. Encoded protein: CASSLTGYNSPLHF. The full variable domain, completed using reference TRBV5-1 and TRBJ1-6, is KAGVTQTPRYLIKTRGQQVTLSCSPISGHRSVSWYQQTPGQGLQFLFEYFSETQRNKGNFPGRFSGRQFSNSRSEMNVSTLELGDSALYLCASSLTGYNSPLHFGNGTRLTVT.

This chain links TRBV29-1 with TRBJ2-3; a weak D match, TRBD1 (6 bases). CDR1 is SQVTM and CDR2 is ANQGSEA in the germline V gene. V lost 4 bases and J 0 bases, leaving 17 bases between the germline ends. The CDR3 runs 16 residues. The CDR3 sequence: CSVASWGQTSTDTQYF. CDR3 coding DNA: TGCAGCGTTGCCTCCTGGGGGCAAACTAGCACAGATACGCAGTATTTT.

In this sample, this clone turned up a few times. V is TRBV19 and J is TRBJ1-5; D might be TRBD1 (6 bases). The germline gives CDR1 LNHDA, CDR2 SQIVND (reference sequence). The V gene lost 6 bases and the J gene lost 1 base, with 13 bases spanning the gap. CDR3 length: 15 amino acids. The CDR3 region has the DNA TGTGCCAGTAGCTTCGACAGGAGAAGCAATCAGCCCCAGCATTTT. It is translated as CASSFDRRSNQPQHF.

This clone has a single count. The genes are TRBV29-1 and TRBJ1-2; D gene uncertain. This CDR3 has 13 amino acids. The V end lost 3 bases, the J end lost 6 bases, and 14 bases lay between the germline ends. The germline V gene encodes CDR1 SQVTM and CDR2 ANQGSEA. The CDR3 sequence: CSVESSDGDGYTF. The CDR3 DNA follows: TGCAGCGTTGAGAGTTCTGACGGGGATGGCTACACCTTC.

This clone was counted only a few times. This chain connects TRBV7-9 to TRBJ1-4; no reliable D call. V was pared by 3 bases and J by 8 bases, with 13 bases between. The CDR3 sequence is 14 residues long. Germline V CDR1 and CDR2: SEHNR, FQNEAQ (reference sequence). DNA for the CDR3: TGTGCCAGCAGCTTCGGCGGGGAAGGGGAAAAACTGTTTTTT. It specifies CASSFGGEGEKLFF.

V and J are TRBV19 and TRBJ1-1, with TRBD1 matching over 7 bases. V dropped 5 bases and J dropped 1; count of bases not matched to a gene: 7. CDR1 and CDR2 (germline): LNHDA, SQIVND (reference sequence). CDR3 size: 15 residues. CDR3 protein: CASSYRGPKNTEAFF. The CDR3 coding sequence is TGTGCCAGTAGTTACAGGGGACCTAAGAACACTGAAGCTTTCTTT.

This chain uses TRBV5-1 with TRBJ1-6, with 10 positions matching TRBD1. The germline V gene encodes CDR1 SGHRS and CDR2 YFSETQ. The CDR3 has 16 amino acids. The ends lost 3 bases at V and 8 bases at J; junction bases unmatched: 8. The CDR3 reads CASSSTGTGVDSPLHF. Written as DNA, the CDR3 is TGCGCCAGCAGCTCCACCGGGACAGGGGTAGATTCACCCCTCCACTTT.

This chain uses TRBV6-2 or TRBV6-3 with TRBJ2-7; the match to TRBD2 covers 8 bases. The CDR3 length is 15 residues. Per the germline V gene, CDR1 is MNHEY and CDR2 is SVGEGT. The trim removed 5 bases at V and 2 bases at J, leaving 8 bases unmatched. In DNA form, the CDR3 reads TGTGCCAGCAGTCAAACCGGGACTAGTGCCTACGAGCAGTACTTC. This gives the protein CASSQTGTSAYEQYF.

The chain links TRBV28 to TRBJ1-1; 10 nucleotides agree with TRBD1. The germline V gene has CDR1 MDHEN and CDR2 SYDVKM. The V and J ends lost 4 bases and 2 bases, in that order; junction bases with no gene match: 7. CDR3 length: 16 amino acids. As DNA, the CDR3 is TGTGCCAGCAGTTCATCGAGGGACAGGGGAAACACTGAAGCTTTCTTT. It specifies CASSSSRDRGNTEAFF.

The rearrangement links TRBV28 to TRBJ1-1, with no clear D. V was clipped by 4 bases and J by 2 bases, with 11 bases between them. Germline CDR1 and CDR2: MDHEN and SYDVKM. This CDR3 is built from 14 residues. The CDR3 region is CASSSGLSNTEAFF. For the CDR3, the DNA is TGTGCCAGCAGTTCAGGACTTTCCAACACTGAAGCTTTCTTT.

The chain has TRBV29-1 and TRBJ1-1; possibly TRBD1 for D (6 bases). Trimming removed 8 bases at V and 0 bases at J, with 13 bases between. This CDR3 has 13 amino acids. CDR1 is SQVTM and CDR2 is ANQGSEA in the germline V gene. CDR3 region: CSPVGGLNTEAFF. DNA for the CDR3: TGCAGCCCCGTGGGGGGGCTGAACACTGAAGCTTTCTTT.

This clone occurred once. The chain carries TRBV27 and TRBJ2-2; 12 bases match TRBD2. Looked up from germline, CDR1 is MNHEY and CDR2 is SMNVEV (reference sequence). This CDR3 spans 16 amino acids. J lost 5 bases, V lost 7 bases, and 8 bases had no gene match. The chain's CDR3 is CASTASGGARTGELFF. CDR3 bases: TGTGCCAGCACGGCTAGCGGGGGGGCCAGAACCGGGGAGCTGTTTTTT.

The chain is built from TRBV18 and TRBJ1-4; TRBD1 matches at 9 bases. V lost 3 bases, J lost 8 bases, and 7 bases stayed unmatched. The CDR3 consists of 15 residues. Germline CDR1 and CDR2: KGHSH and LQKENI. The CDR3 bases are TGTGCCAGCTCACCGCCGGGACAGGGAGGCGAAAAACTGTTTTTT. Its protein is CASSPPGQGGEKLFF.

CDR3 residues: CASSLDSGTNQPQHF. The DNA of the CDR3 is TGTGCCAGCAGCTTAGATTCAGGAACTAATCAGCCCCAGCATTTT. The V and J genes are TRBV7-9 and TRBJ1-5; D unclear. CDR1 and CDR2 from the germline V gene are SEHNR and FQNEAQ (reference sequence). This CDR3 contains 15 residues. Trimming removed 1 base from V and 4 bases from J, with 11 bases in between.

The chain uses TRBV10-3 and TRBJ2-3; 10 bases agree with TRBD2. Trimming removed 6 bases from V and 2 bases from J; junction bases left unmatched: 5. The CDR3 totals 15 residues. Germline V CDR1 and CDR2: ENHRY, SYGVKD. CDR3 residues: CAIRLTSGPTDTQYF. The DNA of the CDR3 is TGTGCCATCAGGCTGACTAGCGGGCCCACAGATACGCAGTATTTT.

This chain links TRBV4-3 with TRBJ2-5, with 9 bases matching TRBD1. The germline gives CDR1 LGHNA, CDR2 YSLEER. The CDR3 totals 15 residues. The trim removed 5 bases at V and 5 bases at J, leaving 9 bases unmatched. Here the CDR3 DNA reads TGCGCCAGCAGCAACGGACAGGGGCGGCGGGAGACCCAGTACTTC. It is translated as CASSNGQGRRETQYF.

The chain's CDR3 is CASSPGSRYEQYF. The CDR3 nucleotides read TGTGCCAGCTCCCCGGGATCCCGCTACGAGCAGTACTTC. This sequence joins TRBV2 and TRBJ2-7; tentatively, D is TRBD2 (5 bases). Germline V CDR1 and CDR2: SNHLY, FYNNEI. V was shortened by 8 bases and J by 3 bases, with 14 bases between the two germline ends. CDR3 length: 13 residues.

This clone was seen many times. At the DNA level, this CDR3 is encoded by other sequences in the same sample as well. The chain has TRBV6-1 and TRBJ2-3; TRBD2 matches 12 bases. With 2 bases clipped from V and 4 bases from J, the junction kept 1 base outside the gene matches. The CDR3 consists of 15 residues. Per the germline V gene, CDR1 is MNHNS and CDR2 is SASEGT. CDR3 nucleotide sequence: TGTGCCAGCAGTGAACTAGCGGGGGGGCCAGATACGCAGTATTTT. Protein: CASSELAGGPDTQYF.

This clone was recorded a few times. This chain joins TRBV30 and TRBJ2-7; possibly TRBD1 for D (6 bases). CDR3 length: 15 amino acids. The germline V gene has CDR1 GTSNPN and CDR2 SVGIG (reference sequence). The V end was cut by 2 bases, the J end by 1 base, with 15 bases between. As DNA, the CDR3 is TGTGCCTGGAGTCCCGACAGGATCATTTCCTACGAGCAGTACTTC. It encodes CAWSPDRIISYEQYF.

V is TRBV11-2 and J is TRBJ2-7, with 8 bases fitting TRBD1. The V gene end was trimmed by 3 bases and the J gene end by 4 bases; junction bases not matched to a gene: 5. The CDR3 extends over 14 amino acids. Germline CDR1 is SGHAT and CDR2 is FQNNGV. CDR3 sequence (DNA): TGTGCCAGCAGCTTGGACAGGGTGATTTACGAGCAGTACTTC. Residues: CASSLDRVIYEQYF. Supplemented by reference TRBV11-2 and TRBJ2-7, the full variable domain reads EAGVAQSPRYKIIEKRQSVAFWCNPISGHATLYWYQQILGQGPKLLIQFQNNGVVDDSQLPKDRFSAERLKGVDSTLKIQPAKLEDSAVYLCASSLDRVIYEQYFGPGTRLTVT.

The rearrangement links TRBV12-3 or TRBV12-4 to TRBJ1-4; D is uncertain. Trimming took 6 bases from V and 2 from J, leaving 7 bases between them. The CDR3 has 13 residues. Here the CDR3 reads CASRSGTNEKLFF. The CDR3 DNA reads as TGTGCCAGCAGATCCGGGACTAATGAAAAACTGTTTTTT.

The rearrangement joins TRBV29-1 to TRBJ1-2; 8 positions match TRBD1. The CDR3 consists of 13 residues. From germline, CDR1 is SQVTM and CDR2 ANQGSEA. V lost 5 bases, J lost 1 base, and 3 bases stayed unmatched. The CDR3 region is CSVRTGLNYGYTF. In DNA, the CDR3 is TGCAGCGTTCGGACAGGGCTTAACTATGGCTACACCTTC.